The 31 T cell receptor beta chains presented below share a single source sample, sequenced in a study of CD8 T cells in ankylosing spondylitis. Study-wide findings and caveats: Blood from ankylosing spondylitis patients appeared to carry a characteristic roughly 8-variant TCR beta motif.

TCRdb redid the calling of the 5' RACE reads with MiXCR, one entry per CDR3 protein. The sample holds 330,000 or so distinct CDR3 sequences; less than 9.5% are singletons and the top ten take 14% to 15%. Antigens for these TCRs are unknown. The specimen was blood, either unsorted or a sorted T cell fraction (not recorded which). The receptors come from a male donor with ankylosing spondylitis.

The CDR3 nucleotides read TGCAGTGCTAGGGCCGGGACAGGAAATCCCTACGAGCAGTACTTC. Amino acid sequence: CSARAGTGNPYEQYF. This rearrangement joins TRBV20-1 to TRBJ2-7, with 8 nucleotides matching TRBD1. The CDR3 is 15 residues long. Trimming at V came to 3 bases and at J to 2 bases, leaving 9 bases not matched to a gene. From germline, CDR1 is DFQATT and CDR2 SNEGSKA (reference sequence).

This clonotype has ten or more counts. The chain is built from TRBV4-2 and TRBJ2-7; 7 bases align to TRBD1. Germline V gene lookup returns CDR1 LGHNA and CDR2 YNFKEQ. With 2 bases clipped from V and 1 base from J, the junction kept 5 bases outside the gene matches. This CDR3 has 15 residues. The CDR3 coding sequence is TGTGCCAGCAGCCAACCCGGGACAGCATCCTACGAGCAGTACTTC. This sequence encodes CASSQPGTASYEQYF.

The chain couples TRBV19 to TRBJ1-2; D is undetermined. Germline V gene sequence: CDR1 LNHDA, CDR2 SQIVND (reference sequence). The CDR3 loop spans 15 amino acids. V lost 3 bases, J lost 5 bases, and 16 bases lay in between. The CDR3 nucleotides read TGTGCCAGTAGTATTCGGGCCTCGGGAGGGTATGGCTACACCTTC. Amino acid sequence: CASSIRASGGYGYTF.

The sample holds a few counts of this clonotype. The CDR3 loop is CAWSVNYGTEDSPLHF. The DNA of the CDR3 is TGTGCCTGGAGTGTTAATTATGGGACAGAGGATTCACCCCTCCACTTT. This sequence joins TRBV30 and TRBJ1-6; TRBD1 matches 7 bases. CDR1 is GTSNPN and CDR2 is SVGIG in the germline V gene (reference sequence). J lost 8 bases, V lost 0 bases, and 10 bases had no gene match. The CDR3 has 16 residues.

This clonotype was seen many times. The chain links TRBV5-1 to TRBJ2-2; TRBD1 might be the D (5 bases). Per the germline V gene, CDR1 is SGHRS and CDR2 is YFSETQ. This CDR3 is 14 amino acids long. The V and J ends lost 3 bases and 3 bases respectively, with 9 bases between them. The CDR3 sequence is CASSSDTYTGELFF. In nucleotides, the CDR3 is TGCGCCAGCAGCTCGGACACGTACACCGGGGAGCTGTTTTTT.

The rearrangement links TRBV20-1 to TRBJ2-3; the match to TRBD2 covers 16 bases. The germline V gene has CDR1 DFQATT and CDR2 SNEGSKA (reference sequence). V trimming: 1 base; J trimming: 2 bases; junction bases outside the gene matches: 9. The CDR3 runs to 19 residues. The CDR3 DNA follows: TGCAGTGCTAGAGCTATTCCGGGACTAGCGGGAGGGTCCACAGATACGCAGTATTTT. This codes for CSARAIPGLAGGSTDTQYF.

In its sample, this clonotype was seen a few times. The V gene is TRBV10-3, the J gene TRBJ1-4, with D unclear. From germline, CDR1 is ENHRY and CDR2 SYGVKD. CDR3 length: 13 residues. V lost 4 bases and J lost 0, with 3 bases in between. The chain's CDR3 is CAISGATNEKLFF. The CDR3, as DNA: TGTGCCATCAGTGGAGCAACTAATGAAAAACTGTTTTTT.

The chain links TRBV27 to TRBJ2-2; 10 bases match TRBD1. CDR1 is MNHEY, CDR2 SMNVEV, per germline (reference sequence). V lost 7 bases to trimming and J lost 6 bases; unmatched junction nucleotides: 8. The CDR3 runs to 15 residues. The CDR3 region has the DNA TGTGCCAGCACCAAAGACAGGGGGCGACCCGGGGAGCTGTTTTTT. This codes for CASTKDRGRPGELFF.

This chain joins TRBV19 and TRBJ1-1, with 8 positions matching TRBD1. This CDR3 region has 14 residues. The junction had 8 bases not matched to a gene; V was cut back by 6 bases and J by 5 bases. Germline V gives CDR1 LNHDA, CDR2 SQIVND (reference sequence). CDR3 protein: CASRRQGSGTEAFF. In nucleotides, the CDR3 is TGTGCCAGTAGGAGACAGGGGTCTGGAACTGAAGCTTTCTTT.

This clonotype was counted a few times. The chain recombines TRBV3-1 with TRBJ2-7; 7 positions agree with TRBD2. Germline CDR1 reads LGHDT; CDR2 reads YNNKEL (reference sequence). This CDR3 region has 15 residues. The V and J ends lost 4 bases and 7 bases, in that order; junction bases with no gene match: 13. The CDR3 nucleotides read TGTGCCAGCAGCCTCGTTTTGGGAGGGCCGGGTGAGCAGTACTTC. Translating gives CASSLVLGGPGEQYF.

The chain uses TRBV5-1 and TRBJ1-1; TRBD1 matches 7 bases. This CDR3 has 15 amino acids. Trimming at V came to 3 bases and at J to 4 bases, leaving 9 bases not matched to a gene. Germline lookup yields CDR1 SGHRS and CDR2 YFSETQ. CDR3 sequence (DNA): TGCGCCAGCAGCTCGACAGGGATTCTTGCCACTGAAGCTTTCTTT. Protein sequence: CASSSTGILATEAFF.

In this sample, this clonotype turned up many times. The genes are TRBV7-3 and TRBJ2-2; D not certain. With 2 bases removed from V and 6 bases from J, the gap between germline ends came to 10 bases. This CDR3 region has 14 residues. Germline loops: CDR1 SGHTA, CDR2 FQGTGA. This chain's CDR3 is CASSLDSGPGELFF. DNA of the CDR3: TGTGCCAGCAGCTTAGACTCGGGCCCCGGGGAGCTGTTTTTT.

Only a few counts were recorded for this clonotype. The chain carries TRBV12-5 and TRBJ1-5; the D is unclear. CDR3 size: 14 residues. V lost 2 bases and J 7 bases, leaving 12 bases between the germline ends. CDR1 and CDR2 from the germline V gene are LGHNT and FRNRAP. CDR3 nucleotide sequence: TGTGCTAGTGGTTTGTCTTCAGGTGGACAGCCCCAGCATTTT. Translating gives CASGLSSGGQPQHF.

The chain recombines TRBV4-1 with TRBJ2-2, with unresolved D. CDR3 length: 17 amino acids. V was trimmed by 1 base and J by 5 bases, leaving 17 bases between them. Looked up from germline, CDR1 is MGHRA and CDR2 is YSYEKL. The CDR3 DNA follows: TGCGCCAGCAGCCAAGGTGGTAGGGTCGAACGTACCGGGGAGCTGTTTTTT. Translating gives CASSQGGRVERTGELFF.

This clonotype was counted at least ten times. The CDR3 reads CASSPGQSLEQYF. CDR3 DNA sequence: TGTGCCAGCAGCCCGGGACAGTCGCTCGAGCAGTACTTC. The chain employs TRBV6-1 and TRBJ2-7, with 7 nucleotides matching TRBD1. V lost 6 bases, J lost 6 bases, and 8 bases stayed unmatched. There are 13 residues in the CDR3. The germline CDR1 and CDR2 sequences are MNHNS and SASEGT.

The genes are TRBV3-1 and TRBJ1-6; unclear D gene. The V gene lost 3 bases and the J gene lost 7 bases, with 13 bases spanning the gap. The CDR3 runs 15 residues. Germline values: CDR1 LGHDT, CDR2 YNNKEL (reference sequence). The CDR3 nucleotides are TGTGCCAGCAGCCAGACGCTACTTTTGAATTCACCCCTCCACTTT. Translating it yields CASSQTLLLNSPLHF.

This chain links TRBV5-1 with TRBJ2-7; D is possibly TRBD1 or TRBD2 (5 bases each). From germline, CDR1 is SGHRS and CDR2 YFSETQ. Trimming shortened V by 2 bases and J by 1 base, and 13 bases separated the two germline ends. The CDR3 loop spans 15 amino acids. In nucleotides, the CDR3 is TGCGCCAGCAGCTTAGTGCTAGGGACGTCCTACGAGCAGTACTTC. Its protein is CASSLVLGTSYEQYF.

The chain employs TRBV11-3 and TRBJ2-1; the D call may be TRBD1 or TRBD2 (5 bases each). Germline CDR1 reads SGHNT; CDR2 reads YENEEA. This CDR3 has 17 residues. Trimming shortened V by 1 base and J by 2 bases, and 15 bases separated the two germline ends. Here the CDR3 reads CASSLGSGTKAYNEQFF. The DNA for the CDR3 is TGTGCCAGCAGCTTAGGATCTGGGACGAAGGCCTACAATGAGCAGTTCTTC. The whole variable domain, remainder taken from reference TRBV11-3 and TRBJ2-1, is EAGVVQSPRYKIIEKKQPVAFWCNPISGHNTLYWYLQNLGQGPELLIRYENEEAVDDSQLPKDRFSAERLKGVDSTLKIQPAELGDSAVYLCASSLGSGTKAYNEQFFGPGTRLTVL.

This chain connects TRBV28 to TRBJ2-7, with D perhaps given as TRBD1 or TRBD2 (5 bases each). This CDR3 is 14 amino acids long. Germline V CDR1 and CDR2: MDHEN, SYDVKM. The ends were cut back, 4 bases at V and 3 bases at J, with 13 bases in the middle. CDR3 bases: TGTGCCAGCAGTTATCCGGGACCGCACTACGAGCAGTACTTC. Its translation: CASSYPGPHYEQYF.

In this sample, this clonotype turned up many times. The chain uses TRBV20-1 and TRBJ2-3; 11 bases match TRBD2. Germline V gene data show CDR1 as DFQATT and CDR2 as SNEGSKA (reference sequence). The CDR3 length is 13 residues. With V trimmed by 5 bases and J by 5 bases, 3 bases remained unmatched. CDR3 amino acids: CSAQTSGKDTQYF. CDR3 DNA sequence: TGCAGTGCTCAGACTAGCGGGAAAGATACGCAGTATTTT.

This clonotype was recorded once. Given a much more abundant clone one base away, this may be a read error. The chain couples TRBV6-2 or TRBV6-3 to TRBJ1-5; no definite D call. The length of the CDR3 is 13 residues. V gave up 6 bases and J gave up 4 bases, with 10 bases separating them. Germline V gene sequence: CDR1 MNHEY, CDR2 SVGEGT. CDR3 nucleotide sequence: TGTGCCAGCAGCCGGAACCCTAATCAGCCCCAGCATTTT. It codes for CASSRNPNQPQHF.

The V call is TRBV4-1, the J call TRBJ2-2; the D gene is possibly TRBD1 (5 bases). The CDR3 contains 13 residues. V was pared by 3 bases and J by 5 bases, with 7 bases between. Germline V CDR1 and CDR2: MGHRA, YSYEKL. This CDR3 reads CASSHRTTGELFF. CDR3 coding DNA: TGCGCCAGCAGCCATCGGACAACCGGGGAGCTGTTTTTT.

The CDR3 region is CSAEGRGREQYF. Written as DNA, the CDR3 is TGCAGCGCCGAAGGGCGGGGCCGCGAGCAGTACTTC. V usage is TRBV29-1 and J usage is TRBJ2-7; the D gene is possibly TRBD2 (6 bases). Germline V gene data show CDR1 as SQVTM and CDR2 as ANQGSEA. The CDR3 length is 12 residues. Trimming removed 7 bases from V and 6 bases from J, with 16 bases in between.

This clonotype was recorded a few times. The rearrangement uses TRBV14 and TRBJ2-7, with D hard to call. Germline CDR1 and CDR2: SGHDN and FVKESK. The CDR3 is 14 residues long. Trimming left V 5 bases short and J 3 bases short, with 14 bases between. The CDR3 coding sequence is TGTGCCAGCAGCAGGACCCGCTCAGGCTACGAGCAGTACTTC. This gives the protein CASSRTRSGYEQYF.

This clonotype was counted a few times. The chain is built from TRBV4-1 and TRBJ2-1; 12 bases agree with TRBD2. The CDR3 length is 17 residues. V was pared by 1 base and J by 6 bases, with 7 bases of the junction left unmatched. Germline CDR1 reads MGHRA; CDR2 reads YSYEKL. The CDR3 is CASSQGLAGVFPNEQFF. DNA of the CDR3: TGCGCCAGCAGCCAAGGACTAGCGGGAGTATTTCCCAATGAGCAGTTCTTC.

The chain recombines TRBV11-1 with TRBJ2-3; D perhaps matches TRBD2 (6 bases). This CDR3 has 19 residues. V lost 1 base, J lost 5 bases, and 25 bases lay in between. Germline loops: CDR1 SGHAT, CDR2 FQDESV (reference sequence). The CDR3, as DNA: TGTGCCAGCAGCTTAGGTAGCCGAACCGTCAGATGGGGGGAAGATACGCAGTATTTT. It is translated as CASSLGSRTVRWGEDTQYF.

Many counts were recorded for this clonotype. J is TRBJ1-1 and V is TRBV9; a weak D match, TRBD1 (5 bases). The CDR3 consists of 16 residues. The V gene lost 3 bases and the J gene lost 6 bases, with 21 bases spanning the gap. CDR1 is SGDLS, CDR2 YYNGEE, per germline. Written as DNA, the CDR3 is TGTGCCAGCAGCGAGAGGGGAGGTGGGATTTCGGCTGAAGCTTTCTTT. Amino acid sequence: CASSERGGGISAEAFF.

There are many counts of this clonotype. V usage is TRBV29-1 and J usage is TRBJ2-1; D is undetermined. The CDR3 spans 12 residues. Germline-derived CDR1 and CDR2 are SQVTM and ANQGSEA. Trimming removed 4 bases from V and 5 bases from J, with 9 bases in between. The CDR3 loop reads CSVGEGNNEQFF. For the CDR3, the DNA is TGCAGCGTTGGGGAAGGGAACAATGAGCAGTTCTTC.

This clonotype was seen a few times. J is TRBJ1-5 and V is TRBV7-3, with D perhaps TRBD1 (5 bases). Looked up from germline, CDR1 is SGHTA and CDR2 is FQGTGA. V lost 0 bases and J 6 bases, leaving 6 bases between the germline ends. The CDR3 length is 13 residues. CDR3 sequence reads: CASSLTRGQPQHF. CDR3 bases: TGTGCCAGCAGCTTAACAAGGGGTCAGCCCCAGCATTTT.

In its sample, this clonotype was seen a few times. This chain uses TRBV9 with TRBJ1-5; TRBD1 might be the D (6 bases). The CDR3 loop spans 13 amino acids. Germline lookup yields CDR1 SGDLS and CDR2 YYNGEE. The CDR3 here is CQMRDKSSQPQHF. CDR3 in DNA: TGTCAAATGAGGGACAAGTCAAGTCAGCCCCAGCATTTT.

The chain combines TRBV25-1 with TRBJ1-4; 11 bases are a match to TRBD1. With V trimmed by 5 bases and J by 8 bases, 4 bases remained unmatched. CDR3 size: 14 residues. Germline lookup yields CDR1 MGHDK and CDR2 SYGVNS. The CDR3 DNA sequence: TGTGCCAGCAGTCGGACAGGGGGCCGGGAAAAACTGTTTTTT. Amino acids: CASSRTGGREKLFF. Using reference TRBV25-1 and TRBJ1-4 for the parts outside the CDR3, the full variable domain is EADIYQTPRYLVIGTGKKITLECSQTMGHDKMYWYQQDPGMELHLIHYSYGVNSTEKGDLSSESTVSRIRTEHFPLTLESARPSHTSQYLCASSRTGGREKLFFGSGTQLSVL.